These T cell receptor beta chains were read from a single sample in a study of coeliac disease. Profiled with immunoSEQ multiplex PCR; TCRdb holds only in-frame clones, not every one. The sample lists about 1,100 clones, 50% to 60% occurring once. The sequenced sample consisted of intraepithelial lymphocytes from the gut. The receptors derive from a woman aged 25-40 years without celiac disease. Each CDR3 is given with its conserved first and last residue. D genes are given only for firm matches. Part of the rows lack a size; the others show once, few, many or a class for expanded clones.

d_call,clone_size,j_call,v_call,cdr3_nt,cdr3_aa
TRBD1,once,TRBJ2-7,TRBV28,TGTGGTTGCGTGGGGGAGACAGGGAGATCTTCCTACGAGCAGTACTTC,CGCVGETGRSSYEQYF
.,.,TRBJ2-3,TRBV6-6,TGTGCCAGCAGTTACTTGCAGGGTACAGATACGCAGTATTTT,CASSYLQGTDTQYF
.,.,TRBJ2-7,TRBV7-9,TGTGCCAGCAGCTCTCTAGCCGACGAGCAGTACTTC,CASSSLADEQYF
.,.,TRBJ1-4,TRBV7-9,TGTGCCAGCAGCACCCGGGACGGAGGGGAAAAACTGTTTTTT,CASSTRDGGEKLFF
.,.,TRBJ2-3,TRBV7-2,TGTGCCAGCAGCTTAAGTGGTAGCGAGGATACGCAGTATTTT,CASSLSGSEDTQYF
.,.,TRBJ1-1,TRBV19,TGTGCCAGTAGTCCTAGTGGCGGGGGGACGGAAGCTTTCTTT,CASSPSGGGTEAFF
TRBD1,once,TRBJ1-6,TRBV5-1,TGCGCCAGCAGCTCATGGACAGGGTCAGATTCACCCCTCCACTTT,CASSSWTGSDSPLHF
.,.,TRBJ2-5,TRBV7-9,TGTGCCAGCAGCTTAGTCTCAGGGCGGGAGACCCAGTACTTC,CASSLVSGRETQYF
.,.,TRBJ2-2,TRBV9,TGTGCCAGCAGACCTAGATTGAATGCCGGGGAGCTGTTTTTT,CASRPRLNAGELFF
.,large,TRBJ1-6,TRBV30,TGTGCCTGGAGTGAAGGGGGTATGAATTCACCCCTCCACTTT,CAWSEGGMNSPLHF
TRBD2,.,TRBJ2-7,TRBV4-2,TGTGCCAGCAGCCAAGTTGGAAGTCGCGGTAGCGGGGGGACCTACGAGCAGTACTTC,CASSQVGSRGSGGTYEQYF
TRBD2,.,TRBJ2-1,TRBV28,TGTGCCAGCAGTTTAGAGGGTAGCGGGGGCCAAACCTACAATGAGCAGTTCTTC,CASSLEGSGGQTYNEQFF
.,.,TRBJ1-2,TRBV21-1,TGTGCCAGCAGCCCGTCCGAAGGGGATAACTATGGCTACACCTTC,CASSPSEGDNYGYTF
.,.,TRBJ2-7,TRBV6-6,TGTGCCAGCAGTTACGCGGCGGGTTACGAGCAGTACTTC,CASSYAAGYEQYF
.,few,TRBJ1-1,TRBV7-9,TGTGCCAGCAGCGCAGGGCGGACTGAAGCTTTCTTT,CASSAGRTEAFF